The subject of this entry is one T cell receptor beta chain. Its antigen is unknown. TCR beta CDR3 region amplification was performed from RNA transcripts. Carried out on the TCR CDR3, a first-round RT-PCR used the HTBI primer set. MiXCR was run by TCRdb on the multiplex PCR reads, yielding one entry per CDR3 protein. The table lists 600,000 to 650,000 distinct CDR3 sequences, around 15% of them singletons. The data stem from a study of T cells in Graves' hyperthyroidism and ophthalmopathy. In germline, CDR1 is LGHDT, CDR2 YNNKEL (reference sequence). Trimming stripped 1 base from V and 4 bases from J, with 8 bases between. The CDR3 has 15 residues. Study-level findings and limits: Separating ophthalmopathy from stable hyperthyroidism was achieved by a 13 V-J model.

V is TRBV3-1 and J is TRBJ2-6; no clear D. The source is a woman between 25 and 40 years old with Graves' hyperthyroidism. Sequenced material: blood. The CDR3, as DNA: TGTGCCAGCAGCCAAGGTTGGGGAGGGGCCAACGTCCTGACTTTC. Protein: CASSQGWGGANVLTF.